This is a list of T cell receptor beta chains from one sample in a study of identifying expanded T cells in peripheral blood. Sequencing used immunoSEQ multiplex PCR; TCRdb keeps in-frame clones, though not all of them. In the table there are approximately 86,000 clones, about 85% of which are singletons. The sample was blood. Receptors originate from a person aged 18-70 years in good health. CDR3s include the opening cysteine and the closing phenylalanine or tryptophan. Fields, in order: V gene, D gene, J gene, clone size, CDR3 protein, CDR3 DNA. The D gene is left open where the match is weak. Clone size is given for some rows only: seen once, a few or many times, or a class if the clone is expanded.

>TRBV5-6|TRBD1|TRBJ2-1|-
CASSFGTGVYEQFF
TGTGCCAGCAGTTTCGGGACAGGGGTCTATGAGCAGTTCTTC
>TRBV6-5|-|TRBJ1-1|-
CASSRYGTEAFF
TGTGCCAGCAGTCGCTACGGCACTGAAGCTTTCTTT
>TRBV30|-|TRBJ1-1|-
CAWVEGGTEAFF
TGTGCCTGGGTGGAGGGGGGCACTGAAGCTTTCTTT
>TRBV4-1|-|TRBJ1-1|few
CASSQDRLRVYTEAFF
TGCGCCAGCAGCCAAGACCGGCTCAGGGTGTACACTGAAGCTTTCTTT
>TRBV4-3|TRBD1|TRBJ2-5|-
CASSHYYGTGVETQYF
TGCGCCAGCAGCCATTACTACGGGACAGGGGTCGAGACCCAGTACTTC
>TRBV30|-|TRBJ2-4|-
CAWQTPVAKNIQYF
TGTGCCTGGCAGACCCCGGTAGCCAAAAACATTCAGTACTTC
>TRBV7-2|-|TRBJ1-5|few
CASSPHAGSGQPQHF
TGTGCCAGCAGCCCTCACGCAGGGTCCGGGCAGCCCCAGCATTTT
>TRBV7-2|-|TRBJ2-5|-
CASSFTPLGTQYF
TGTGCCAGCAGCTTTACTCCTCTAGGGACCCAGTACTTC
>TRBV6-5|-|TRBJ1-2|-
CASSTGQLYGYTF
TGTGCCAGCAGTACAGGACAACTCTATGGCTACACCTTC
>TRBV15|-|TRBJ2-7|-
CATSWTQREQYF
TGTGCCACCAGCTGGACACAACGGGAGCAGTACTTC
>TRBV14|-|TRBJ2-4|-
CASSQRSYGGIAKNIQYF
TGTGCCAGCAGCCAACGATCATACGGGGGAATAGCCAAAAACATTCAGTACTTC
>TRBV27|-|TRBJ1-1|-
CASSPTGVRTEAFF
TGTGCCAGCAGTCCAACAGGAGTAAGGACTGAAGCTTTCTTT
>TRBV19|-|TRBJ1-1|-
CASRWGPNTEAFF
TGTGCCAGTAGGTGGGGGCCAAACACTGAAGCTTTCTTT
>TRBV5-1|TRBD1|TRBJ1-2|-
CASSPGTGYRYGYTF
TGCGCCAGCAGCCCCGGGACAGGCTATCGGTATGGCTACACCTTC
>TRBV2|-|TRBJ1-3|-
CASMSEYTMYF
TGTGCCAGCATGTCGGAATACACCATGTATTTT
>TRBV27|-|TRBJ1-6|-
CASSSNRNSPLHF
TGTGCCAGCAGTTCAAACAGGAATTCACCCCTCCACTTT
>TRBV9|-|TRBJ2-6|-
CASSVGTGANVLTF
TGTGCCAGCAGCGTAGGAACTGGGGCCAACGTCCTGACTTTC